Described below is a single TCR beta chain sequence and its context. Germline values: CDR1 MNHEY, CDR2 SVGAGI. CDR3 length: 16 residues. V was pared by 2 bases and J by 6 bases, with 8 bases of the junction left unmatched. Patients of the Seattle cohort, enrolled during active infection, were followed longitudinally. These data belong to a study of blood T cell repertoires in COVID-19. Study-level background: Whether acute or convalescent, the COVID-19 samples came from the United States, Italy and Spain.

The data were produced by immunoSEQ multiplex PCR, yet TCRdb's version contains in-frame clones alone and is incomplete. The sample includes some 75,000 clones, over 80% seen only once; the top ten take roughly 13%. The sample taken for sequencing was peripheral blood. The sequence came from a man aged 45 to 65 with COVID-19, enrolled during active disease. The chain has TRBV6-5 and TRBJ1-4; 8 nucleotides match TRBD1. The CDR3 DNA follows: TGTGCCAGCAGTTACGCCGGGACAGGACAGTATGAAAAACTGTTTTTT. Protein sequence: CASSYAGTGQYEKLFF.